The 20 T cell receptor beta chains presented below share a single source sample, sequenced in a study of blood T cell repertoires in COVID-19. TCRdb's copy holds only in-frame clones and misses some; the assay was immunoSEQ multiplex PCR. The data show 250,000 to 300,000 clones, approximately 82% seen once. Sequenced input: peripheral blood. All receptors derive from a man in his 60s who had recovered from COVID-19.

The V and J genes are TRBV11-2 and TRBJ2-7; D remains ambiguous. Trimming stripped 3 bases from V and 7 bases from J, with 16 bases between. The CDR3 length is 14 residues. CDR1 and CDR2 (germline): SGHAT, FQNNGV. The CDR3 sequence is CASSFLDAAGEQYF. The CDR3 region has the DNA TGTGCCAGCAGCTTCCTCGACGCAGCCGGGGAGCAGTACTTC.

Written as DNA, the CDR3 is TGTGCCAGCAACCAGCGGGGGCGTTCCACAGATACGCAGTATTTT. Protein product: CASNQRGRSTDTQYF. The rearrangement joins TRBV27 to TRBJ2-3, with 8 positions matching TRBD2. V trimming: 7 bases; J trimming: 2 bases; junction bases outside the gene matches: 8. The CDR3 is 15 amino acids. Germline V CDR1 and CDR2: MNHEY, SMNVEV (reference sequence).

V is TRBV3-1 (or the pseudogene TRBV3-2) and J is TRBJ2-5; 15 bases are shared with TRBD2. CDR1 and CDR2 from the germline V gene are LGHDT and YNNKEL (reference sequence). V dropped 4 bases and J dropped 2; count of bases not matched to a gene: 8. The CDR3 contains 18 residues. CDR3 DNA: TGTGCCAGCAGCCTACGGACTAGCGGGAGGGCCAATCAAGAGACCCAGTACTTC. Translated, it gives CASSLRTSGRANQETQYF.

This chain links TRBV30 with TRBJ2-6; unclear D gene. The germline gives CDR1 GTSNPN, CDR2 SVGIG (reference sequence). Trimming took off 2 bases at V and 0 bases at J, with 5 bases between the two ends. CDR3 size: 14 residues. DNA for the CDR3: TGTGCCTGGAGTTTAAACTCTGGGGCCAACGTCCTGACTTTC. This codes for CAWSLNSGANVLTF.

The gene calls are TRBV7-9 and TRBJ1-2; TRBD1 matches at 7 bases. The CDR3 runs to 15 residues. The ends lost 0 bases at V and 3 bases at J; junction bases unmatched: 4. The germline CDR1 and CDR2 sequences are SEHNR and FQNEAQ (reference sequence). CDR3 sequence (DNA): TGTGCCAGCAGCTTAGCGGACAGGATTGACTATGGCTACACCTTC. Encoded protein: CASSLADRIDYGYTF.

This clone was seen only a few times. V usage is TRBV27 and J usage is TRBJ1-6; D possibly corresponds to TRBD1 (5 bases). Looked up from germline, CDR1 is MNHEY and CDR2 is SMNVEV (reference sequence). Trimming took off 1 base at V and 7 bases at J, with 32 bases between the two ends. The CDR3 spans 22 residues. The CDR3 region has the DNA TGTGCCAGCAGTTTATTCGATGTAGGCAGGGATCCGTTCGGTACGCTAAATTCACCCCTCCACTTT. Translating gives CASSLFDVGRDPFGTLNSPLHF.

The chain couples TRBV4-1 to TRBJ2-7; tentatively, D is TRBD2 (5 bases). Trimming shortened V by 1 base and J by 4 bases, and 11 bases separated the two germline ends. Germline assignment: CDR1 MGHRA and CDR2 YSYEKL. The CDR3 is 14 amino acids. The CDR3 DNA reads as TGCGCCAGCAGCCAAGCAGCTCCGGGGTACGAGCAGTACTTC. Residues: CASSQAAPGYEQYF.

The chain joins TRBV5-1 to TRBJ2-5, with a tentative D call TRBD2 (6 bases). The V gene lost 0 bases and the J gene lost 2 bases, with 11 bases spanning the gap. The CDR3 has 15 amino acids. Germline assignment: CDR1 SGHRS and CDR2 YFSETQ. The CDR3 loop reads CASSLGGRGQETQYF. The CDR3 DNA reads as TGCGCCAGCAGCTTGGGTGGCCGGGGGCAAGAGACCCAGTACTTC.

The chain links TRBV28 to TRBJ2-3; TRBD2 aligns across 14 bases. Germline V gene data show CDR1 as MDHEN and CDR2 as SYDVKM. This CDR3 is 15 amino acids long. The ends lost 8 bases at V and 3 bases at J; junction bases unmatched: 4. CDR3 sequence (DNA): TGTGCCAGCCGGACTAGCGGGAGGTCTACAGATACGCAGTATTTT. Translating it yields CASRTSGRSTDTQYF.

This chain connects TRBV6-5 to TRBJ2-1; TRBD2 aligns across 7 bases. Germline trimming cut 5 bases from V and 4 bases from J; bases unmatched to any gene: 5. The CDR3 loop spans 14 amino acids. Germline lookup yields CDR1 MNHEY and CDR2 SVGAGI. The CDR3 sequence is CASSSGIGYNEQFF. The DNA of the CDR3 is TGTGCCAGCAGTAGCGGGATAGGGTACAATGAGCAGTTCTTC.

CDR3 loop: CASTWTGGTYEQYF. The CDR3 nucleotides are TGTGCCAGCACTTGGACAGGGGGAACCTACGAGCAGTACTTC. The V call is TRBV6-5, the J call TRBJ2-7; 10 bases map to TRBD1. Unmatched junction bases numbered 5, after V lost 7 bases and J lost 2 bases. The germline CDR1 and CDR2 sequences are MNHEY and SVGAGI. This CDR3 comprises 14 residues.

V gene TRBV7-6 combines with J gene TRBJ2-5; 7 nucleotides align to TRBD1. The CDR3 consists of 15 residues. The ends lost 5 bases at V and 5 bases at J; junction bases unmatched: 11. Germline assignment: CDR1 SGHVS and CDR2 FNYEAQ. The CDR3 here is CASSPADRLVETQYF. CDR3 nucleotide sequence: TGTGCCAGCAGCCCAGCGGACAGGCTAGTGGAGACCCAGTACTTC.

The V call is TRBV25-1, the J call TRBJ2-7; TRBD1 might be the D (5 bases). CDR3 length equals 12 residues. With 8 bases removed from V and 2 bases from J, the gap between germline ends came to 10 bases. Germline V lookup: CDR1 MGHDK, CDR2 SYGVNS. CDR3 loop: CASAAGPYEQYF. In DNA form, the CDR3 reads TGTGCCAGCGCCGCAGGGCCCTACGAGCAGTACTTC.

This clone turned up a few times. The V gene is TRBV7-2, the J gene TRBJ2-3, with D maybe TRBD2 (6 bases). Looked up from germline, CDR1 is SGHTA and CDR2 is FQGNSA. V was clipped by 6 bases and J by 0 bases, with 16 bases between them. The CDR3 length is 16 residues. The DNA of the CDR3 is TGTGCCAGCAGTGGGCGGGGAACCTTTAGCACAGATACGCAGTATTTT. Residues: CASSGRGTFSTDTQYF. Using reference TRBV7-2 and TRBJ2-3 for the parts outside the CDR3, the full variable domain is GAGVSQSPSNKVTEKGKDVELRCDPISGHTALYWYRQSLGQGLEFLIYFQGNSAPDKSGLPSDRFSAERTGGSVSTLTIQRTQQEDSAVYLCASSGRGTFSTDTQYFGPGTRLTVL.

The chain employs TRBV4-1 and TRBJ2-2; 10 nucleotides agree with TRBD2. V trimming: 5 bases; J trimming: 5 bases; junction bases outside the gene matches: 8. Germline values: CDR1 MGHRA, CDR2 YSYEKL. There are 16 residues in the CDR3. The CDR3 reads CASSRSGGAATGELFF. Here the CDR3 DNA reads TGCGCCAGCAGCAGGAGCGGGGGGGCTGCTACCGGGGAGCTGTTTTTT.

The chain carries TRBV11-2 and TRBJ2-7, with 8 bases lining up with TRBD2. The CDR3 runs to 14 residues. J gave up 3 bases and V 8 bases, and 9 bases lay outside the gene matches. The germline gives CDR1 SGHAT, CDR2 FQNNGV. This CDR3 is CASLGVAGGYEQYF. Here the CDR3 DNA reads TGTGCCAGCCTGGGGGTGGCGGGAGGCTACGAGCAGTACTTC.

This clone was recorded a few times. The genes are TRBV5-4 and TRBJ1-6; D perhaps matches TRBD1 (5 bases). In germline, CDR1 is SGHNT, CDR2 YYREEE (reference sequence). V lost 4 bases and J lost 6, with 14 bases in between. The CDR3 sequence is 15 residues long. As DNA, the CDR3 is TGTGCCAGCAGCGCACAGGTGGGGTCTAATTCACCCCTCCACTTT. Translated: CASSAQVGSNSPLHF.

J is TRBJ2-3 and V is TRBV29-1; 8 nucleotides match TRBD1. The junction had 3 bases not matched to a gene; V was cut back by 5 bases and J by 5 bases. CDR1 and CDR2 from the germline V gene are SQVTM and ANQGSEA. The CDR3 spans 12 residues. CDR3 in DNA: TGCAGCGTTTGGACAGGGCTAGATACGCAGTATTTT. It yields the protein CSVWTGLDTQYF.

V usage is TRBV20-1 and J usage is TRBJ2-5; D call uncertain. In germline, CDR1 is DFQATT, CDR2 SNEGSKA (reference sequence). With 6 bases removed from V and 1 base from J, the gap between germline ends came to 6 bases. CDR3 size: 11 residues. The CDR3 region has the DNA TGCAGTGCCGCGCCCCAAGAGACCCAGTACTTC. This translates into CSAAPQETQYF.

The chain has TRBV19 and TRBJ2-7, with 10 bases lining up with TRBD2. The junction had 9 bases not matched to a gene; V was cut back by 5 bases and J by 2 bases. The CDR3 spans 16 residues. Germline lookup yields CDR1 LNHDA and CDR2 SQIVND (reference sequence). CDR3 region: CASSALAGGITYEQYF. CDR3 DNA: TGTGCCAGTAGTGCCTTAGCGGGAGGCATTACCTACGAGCAGTACTTC.